Described below is a single T cell receptor beta chain sequence and its context. Its antigen is undetermined. A second about 7 to 12 cycle PCR used barcoded and J-beta primers. TCRdb reanalysed the 5' RACE reads using MiXCR and keeps one entry per CDR3 protein. The sample has fewer than 1,000,000 distinct CDR3 sequences, around 43% seen once. This entry comes from a study of blood T cells in healthy people across ages. As for the study in general: Template-switching capture recovered about one barcoded beta molecule per two T cells. Findings and limits, study-wide: Calculation of diversity from one million T cells yielded estimates considered to be underestimates.

This CDR3 is built from 13 residues. CDR1 and CDR2 from the germline V gene are SGDLS and YYNGEE. V gave up 4 bases and J gave up 7 bases, with 12 bases separating them. The chain combines TRBV9 with TRBJ2-1; D perhaps matches TRBD2 (6 bases). Sequencing was performed on blood. This TCR was sampled from a man aged 55 to 70 in good health. In DNA form, the CDR3 reads TGTGCCAGCAGCTCCGACGGGAGAAATGAGCAGTTCTTC. Translating gives CASSSDGRNEQFF.